A selection of T cell receptor beta chains follows, all from one sample in a study of human T cells and chemical hapten exposure. In TCRdb, the RACE reads were re-called with MiXCR into one record per CDR3 protein. Counted here are 30,000 to 35,000 distinct CDR3 sequences, around 5.5% occurring once; the ten biggest clones make up over 10%. Sequences were obtained from whole blood. These receptors originate from a human donor in good health. Some clones in this sample may be carry-over from other donors' samples. Each CDR3 is given with its conserved first and last residue. Fields, in order: J gene, V gene, clone size, CDR3 length, D gene, CDR3 DNA, CDR3 protein. The D gene is left open where the match is weak. Clone size is given for some rows only: seen once, a few or many times, or a class if the clone is expanded.

>TRBJ1-3|TRBV7-6|few|14|.
TGTGCCAGCAGCTTAACAGGGAACGGAAACACCATATATTTT
CASSLTGNGNTIYF
>TRBJ2-7|TRBV20-1|many|15|TRBD1
TGCAGTGCTAGAGATTGGGGGACAGGGTCCTACGAGCAGTACTTC
CSARDWGTGSYEQYF
>TRBJ2-1|TRBV29-1|many|14|.
TGCAGCGTTGGTCGGACGGGAGACCGCAATGAGCAGTTCTTC
CSVGRTGDRNEQFF
>TRBJ2-7|TRBV2|many|14|TRBD1
TGTGCCAGCCAAACCGGGACAGGGACCAGCGAGCAGTACTTC
CASQTGTGTSEQYF
>TRBJ2-3|TRBV11-2|many|13|.
TGTGCCAGCAGCTTAGATAGTCAATCTAGTGGGTATTTT
CASSLDSQSSGYF
>TRBJ1-6|TRBV12-3/TRBV12-4|many|14|TRBD1
TGTGCCAGCAGTTTAAGGGACAGAAATTCACCCCTCCACTTT
CASSLRDRNSPLHF
>TRBJ2-5|TRBV20-1|.|11|.
TGCAGTATCTACAGCCGTAAGGCCCAGTACTTC
CSIYSRKAQYF
>TRBJ1-4|TRBV12-3/TRBV12-4|many|12|.
TGTGCCAGCAGTTTTCGTGTCGGTGAACTGTTTTTT
CASSFRVGELFF
>TRBJ2-7|TRBV7-2|.|14|.
TGTGCCAGCAGCCCTTTCGAGCTCTCCTACGAGCAGTACTTC
CASSPFELSYEQYF
>TRBJ2-6|TRBV4-3|many|16|.
TGCGCCAGCAGCCAAGATCTGGGGACTGGGGCCAACGTCCTGACTTTC
CASSQDLGTGANVLTF
>TRBJ2-5|TRBV28|many|13|.
TGTGCCAGCAGTTTATCGGGGACCGGGACCCAGTACTTC
CASSLSGTGTQYF
>TRBJ1-6|TRBV6-5|.|16|.
TGTGCCAGCAGTTACTCGATAGAGACCTTTGGTTCACCCCTCCACTTT
CASSYSIETFGSPLHF
>TRBJ2-5|TRBV11-2|many|13|.
TGTGCCAGCAGCTTCGGGAACCAAGAGACCCAGTACTTC
CASSFGNQETQYF
>TRBJ1-5|TRBV7-2|large|13|.
TGTGCCAGCAGCCAGGAGCAGAATCAGCCCCAGCATTTT
CASSQEQNQPQHF
>TRBJ1-2|TRBV20-1|few|9|.
TGCGGATCCCCTGGGGGCTACACCTTC
CGSPGGYTF
>TRBJ2-2|TRBV29-1|.|15|TRBD2
TGCAGCGTTGAAGTAGCGGGGTTAGGCACCGGGGAGCTGTTTTTT
CSVEVAGLGTGELFF
>TRBJ1-5|TRBV6-1|many|17|.
TGTGCCAGCAGTGAAGCGCGTCCCGGGACTGTAGGGAGGTCCCAGCATTTT
CASSEARPGTVGRSQHF
>TRBJ1-5|TRBV30|many|13|.
TGTGCCTGGAAGGGACCAGGGAATCAGCCCCAGCATTTT
CAWKGPGNQPQHF
>TRBJ1-1|TRBV29-1|many|13|.
TGCAGCGTTGTGGGCAGCCAATACACTGAAGCTTTCTTT
CSVVGSQYTEAFF
>TRBJ1-1|TRBV4-2|many|13|.
TGTGCCAGCAGAGGACAGTTGAACACTGAAGCTTTCTTT
CASRGQLNTEAFF
>TRBJ1-2|TRBV3-1|many|12|.
TGTGCCAGCAGCTCTCGCGGCTATGGCTACACCTTC
CASSSRGYGYTF
>TRBJ2-3|TRBV30|many|13|.
TGTGCCTGGAGTGTTAATAGCAGGAATACGCAGTATTTT
CAWSVNSRNTQYF
>TRBJ2-5|TRBV7-9|.|15|TRBD1
TGTGCCAGCAGCTTACGGACAGGGACGGGGGAGACCCAGTACTTC
CASSLRTGTGETQYF
>TRBJ1-1|TRBV6-6|many|16|.
TGTGCCAGCAGTCCACCAGGAGCGTACCGGGACACTGAAGCTTTCTTT
CASSPPGAYRDTEAFF
>TRBJ1-1|TRBV12-3/TRBV12-4|many|17|TRBD1
TGTGCCAGCAGTCCACCCGGACAGGGTAGCGTCCACACTGAAGCTTTCTTT
CASSPPGQGSVHTEAFF
>TRBJ1-2|TRBV29-1|many|13|.
TGCAGCGTTGAGAAACCGGGGTCCTATGGCTACACCTTC
CSVEKPGSYGYTF
>TRBJ2-3|TRBV5-1|.|16|TRBD2
TGCGCCAGCAGCGAGGGGACTAGTCAGAGCACAGATACGCAGTATTTT
CASSEGTSQSTDTQYF
>TRBJ1-5|TRBV12-3/TRBV12-4|many|14|TRBD1
TGTGCCAGCAGCAAAGGACAGGCCCATCAGCCCCAGCATTTT
CASSKGQAHQPQHF
>TRBJ1-1|TRBV29-1|many|12|.
TGCAGCGCCGGACGGGTGAACACTGAAGCTTTCTTT
CSAGRVNTEAFF
>TRBJ1-1|TRBV28|.|16|.
TGTGCCAGCAGGAGGGTAAGGATTGACAGGTACACTGAAGCTTTCTTT
CASRRVRIDRYTEAFF
>TRBJ2-7|TRBV18|many|12|.
TGTGCCAGCTCACCACCAGGACCCTTGCAGTACTTC
CASSPPGPLQYF
>TRBJ1-1|TRBV29-1|.|13|TRBD1
TGCAGCGTCCGGACAGGCCAGGGCACTGAAGCTTTCTTT
CSVRTGQGTEAFF
>TRBJ1-5|TRBV20-1|many|12|.
TGCAGTGCTAGGGCGGGCAATCAGCCCCAGCATTTT
CSARAGNQPQHF
>TRBJ2-3|TRBV5-1|.|13|.
TGCGCCAGCAGCACTATAAGCACAGATACGCAGTATTTT
CASSTISTDTQYF
>TRBJ2-5|TRBV10-3|many|12|TRBD1
TGTGCCATCGGACAGGACGAAGAGACCCAGTACTTC
CAIGQDEETQYF
>TRBJ2-2|TRBV29-1|many|12|.
TGCAGCGGAGCAGCGAACACCGGGGAGCTGTTTTTT
CSGAANTGELFF
>TRBJ1-1|TRBV10-3|few|12|.
TGTGCCATCAGGACAGGGAACACTGAAGCTTTCTTT
CAIRTGNTEAFF
>TRBJ2-1|TRBV6-5|many|15|TRBD1
TGTGCCAGCAGTCCCCGGGACAGCTCCTACAATGAGCAGTTCTTC
CASSPRDSSYNEQFF
>TRBJ2-2|TRBV19|many|13|TRBD1
TGTGCCAGTCGGGACAGGGGTATCGGGGAGCTGTTTTTT
CASRDRGIGELFF
>TRBJ2-5|TRBV24-1|many|15|TRBD1
TGTGCCACCAGTCTCCGGGACAGGGATCAAGAGACCCAGTACTTC
CATSLRDRDQETQYF